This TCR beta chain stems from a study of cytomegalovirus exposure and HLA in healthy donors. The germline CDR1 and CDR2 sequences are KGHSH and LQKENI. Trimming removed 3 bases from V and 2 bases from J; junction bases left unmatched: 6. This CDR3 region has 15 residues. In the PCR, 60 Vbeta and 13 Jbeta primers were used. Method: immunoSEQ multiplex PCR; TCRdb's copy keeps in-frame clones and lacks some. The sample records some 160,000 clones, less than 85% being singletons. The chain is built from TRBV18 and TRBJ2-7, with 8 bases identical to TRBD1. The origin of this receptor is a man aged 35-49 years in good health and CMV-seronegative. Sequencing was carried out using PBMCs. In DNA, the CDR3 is TGTGCCAGCTCACCCTGGACAGGGACCCCCTACGAGCAGTACTTC. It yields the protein CASSPWTGTPYEQYF.